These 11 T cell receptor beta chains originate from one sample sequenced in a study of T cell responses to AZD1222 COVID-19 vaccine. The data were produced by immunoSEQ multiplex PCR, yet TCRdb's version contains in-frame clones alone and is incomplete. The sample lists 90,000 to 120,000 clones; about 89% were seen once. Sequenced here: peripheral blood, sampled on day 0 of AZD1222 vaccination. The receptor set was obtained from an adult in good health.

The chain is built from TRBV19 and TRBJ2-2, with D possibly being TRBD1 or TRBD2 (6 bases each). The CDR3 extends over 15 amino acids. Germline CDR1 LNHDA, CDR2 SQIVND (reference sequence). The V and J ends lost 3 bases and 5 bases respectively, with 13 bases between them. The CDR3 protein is CASSMGGRGTGELFF. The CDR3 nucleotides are TGTGCCAGTAGTATGGGGGGCCGCGGAACCGGGGAGCTGTTTTTT.

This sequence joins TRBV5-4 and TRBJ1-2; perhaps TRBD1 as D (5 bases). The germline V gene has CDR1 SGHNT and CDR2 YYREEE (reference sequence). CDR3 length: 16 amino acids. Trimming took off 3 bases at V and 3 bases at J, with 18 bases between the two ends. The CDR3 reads CASSSGAGTKDYGYTF. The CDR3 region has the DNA TGTGCCAGCAGCTCCGGGGCAGGGACGAAGGACTATGGCTACACCTTC.

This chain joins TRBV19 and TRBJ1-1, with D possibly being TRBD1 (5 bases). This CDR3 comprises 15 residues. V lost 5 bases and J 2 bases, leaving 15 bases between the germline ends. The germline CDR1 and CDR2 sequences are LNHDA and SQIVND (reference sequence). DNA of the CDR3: TGTGCCAGTAGTCCGTCGGGACCGACTAACACTGAAGCTTTCTTT. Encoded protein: CASSPSGPTNTEAFF.

CDR3 protein: CASSPGTDTYGYTF. In nucleotides, the CDR3 is TGCGCCAGCAGCCCTGGGACAGATACCTATGGCTACACCTTC. The genes are TRBV4-1 and TRBJ1-2; 7 bases line up with TRBD1. CDR1 is MGHRA, CDR2 YSYEKL, per germline. After removal of 4 bases from V and 4 bases from J, the junction contained 6 bases not matched to a gene. This CDR3 spans 14 amino acids.

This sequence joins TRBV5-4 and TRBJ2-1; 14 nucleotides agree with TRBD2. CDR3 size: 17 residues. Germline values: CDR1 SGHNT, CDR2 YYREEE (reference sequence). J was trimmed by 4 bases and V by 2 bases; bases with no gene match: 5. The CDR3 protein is CASSLGLAGGLYNEQFF. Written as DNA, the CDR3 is TGTGCCAGCAGCTTAGGACTAGCGGGGGGCCTATACAATGAGCAGTTCTTC.

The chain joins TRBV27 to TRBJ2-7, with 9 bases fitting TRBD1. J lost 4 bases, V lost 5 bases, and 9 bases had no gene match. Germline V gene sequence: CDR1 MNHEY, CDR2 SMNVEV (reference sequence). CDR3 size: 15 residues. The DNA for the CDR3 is TGTGCCAGCAGTGGTTGGACAGGGGTCAAGTACGAGCAGTACTTC. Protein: CASSGWTGVKYEQYF.

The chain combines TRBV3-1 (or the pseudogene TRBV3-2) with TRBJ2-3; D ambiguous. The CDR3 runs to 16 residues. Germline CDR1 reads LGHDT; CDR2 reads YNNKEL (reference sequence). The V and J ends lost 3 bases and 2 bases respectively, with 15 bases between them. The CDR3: CASSHSPFSITDTQYF. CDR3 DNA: TGTGCCAGCAGCCACAGCCCCTTTTCGATCACAGATACGCAGTATTTT.

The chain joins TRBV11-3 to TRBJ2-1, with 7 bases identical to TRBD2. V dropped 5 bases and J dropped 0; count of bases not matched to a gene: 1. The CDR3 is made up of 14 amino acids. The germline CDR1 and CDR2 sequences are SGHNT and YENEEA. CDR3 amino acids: CASSGTTSYNEQFF. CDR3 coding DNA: TGTGCCAGCAGCGGGACTACCTCCTACAATGAGCAGTTCTTC.

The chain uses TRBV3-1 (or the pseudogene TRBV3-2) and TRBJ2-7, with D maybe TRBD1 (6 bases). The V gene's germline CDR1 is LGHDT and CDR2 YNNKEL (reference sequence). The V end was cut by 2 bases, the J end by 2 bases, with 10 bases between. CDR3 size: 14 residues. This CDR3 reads CASSQQGTTYEQYF. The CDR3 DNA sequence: TGTGCCAGCAGCCAACAGGGGACGACCTACGAGCAGTACTTC.

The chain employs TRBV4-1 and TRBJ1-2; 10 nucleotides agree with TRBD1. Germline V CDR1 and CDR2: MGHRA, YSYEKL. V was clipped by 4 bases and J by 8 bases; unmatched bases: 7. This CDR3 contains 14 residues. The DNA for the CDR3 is TGCGCCAGCAGCCTGAGACAGGGGGCAGGGGGCTACACCTTC. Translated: CASSLRQGAGGYTF.

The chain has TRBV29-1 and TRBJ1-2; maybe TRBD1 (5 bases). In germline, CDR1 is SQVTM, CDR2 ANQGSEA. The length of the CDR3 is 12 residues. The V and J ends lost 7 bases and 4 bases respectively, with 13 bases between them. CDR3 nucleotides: TGCAGCGGGGGGACTCTAGGCTATGGCTACACCTTC. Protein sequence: CSGGTLGYGYTF. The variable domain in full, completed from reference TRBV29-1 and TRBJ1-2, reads SAVISQKPSRDICQRGTSLTIQCQVDSQVTMMFWYRQQPGQSLTLIATANQGSEATYESGFVIDKFPISRPNLTFSTLTVSNMSPEDSSIYLCSGGTLGYGYTFGSGTRLTVV.